The clone carrying this T cell receptor beta chain was seen many times. The sample comes from a study of breast tumors, draining lymph nodes, adjacent tissues. Breast cancer patients provided tissue from their axillary draining lymph nodes. The V gene lost 6 bases and the J gene lost 2 bases, with 10 bases spanning the gap. Per the germline V gene, CDR1 is MNHNY and CDR2 is SVGAGI (reference sequence). CDR3 size: 13 residues. TCRdb independently ran MiXCR on the multiplex PCR reads; one entry per CDR3 protein. The sample includes around 120,000 distinct CDR3 sequences, just under 20% of them seen just once.

Specimen: axillary lymph node tissue. V and J are TRBV6-6 and TRBJ2-5; D might be TRBD1 or TRBD2, each matching 5 bases. This receptor was taken from a female donor with breast cancer. Some clones in this sample may be carry-over from other donors' samples. CDR3 in amino acids: CASRGDGQETQYF. The CDR3 DNA reads TGTGCCAGCAGGGGGGACGGGCAAGAGACCCAGTACTTC.